This T cell receptor (beta chain) was documented in a study of beta chain features in type 1 diabetes. Turning to this clone: What it binds is unknown.

Regarding the study as a whole: TCRB CDR3s from Type 1 diabetes patients were moderately but significantly shorter in all four CD4+ subsets.

This CDR3 contains 15 residues. With 2 bases removed from V and 4 bases from J, the gap between germline ends came to 11 bases. CDR1 is LNHDA and CDR2 is SQIVND in the germline V gene (reference sequence). The investigators reverse transcribed all of the isolated RNA, so they sequenced expressed TCRB transcripts. Measured with immunoSEQ multiplex PCR; TCRdb has only the in-frame clones, and not every one. This sample has a few hundred thousand clones; around an eighth occur once, and the top ten carry roughly 0.015%. The sequenced material came from naive CD4+ T cells from blood. The receptor comes from a woman aged 18-29 years with type 1 diabetes. The chain links TRBV19 to TRBJ2-2; maybe TRBD1 (6 bases). DNA of the CDR3: TGTGCCAGTAGTATATCAGGGGCGAGCACCGGGGAGCTGTTTTTT. Its translation: CASSISGASTGELFF.